The 11 T cell receptor beta chains presented below share a single source sample, sequenced in a study of blood T cell repertoires in COVID-19. Assay used: immunoSEQ multiplex PCR; TCRdb lists only in-frame clones, some missing. This sample has 100,000 or so clones, with approximately 80% found just once. Sequenced material: peripheral blood. These receptors were collected from a man aged 65-85 years with active or convalescent COVID-19.

This clone was counted once. This chain uses TRBV29-1 with TRBJ2-1; tentative D call: TRBD2 (5 bases). There are 14 residues in the CDR3. CDR1 and CDR2 (germline): SQVTM, ANQGSEA. V was clipped by 3 bases and J by 0 bases, with 9 bases between them. The CDR3 protein is CSVDGRASYNEQFF. For the CDR3, the DNA is TGCAGCGTTGATGGGCGGGCCTCCTACAATGAGCAGTTCTTC.

The chain joins TRBV7-6 to TRBJ1-4, with D perhaps TRBD1 (6 bases). Trimming cost V 3 bases and J 2 bases, with 19 bases left between them. The length of the CDR3 is 18 residues. The germline V gene has CDR1 SGHVS and CDR2 FNYEAQ. CDR3 nucleotide sequence: TGTGCCAGCAGCTTGGGCGGAAGCACAAGGGGGACTAATGAAAAACTGTTTTTT. It is translated as CASSLGGSTRGTNEKLFF.

The J gene is TRBJ1-2, the V gene TRBV7-2; D remains unclear. CDR1 SGHTA and CDR2 FQGNSA come from the germline V gene. V was pared by 1 base and J by 3 bases, with 9 bases between. The CDR3 is 14 amino acids. CDR3 sequence (DNA): TGTGCCAGCAGCTTAGGGGCTTCCTACTATGGCTACACCTTC. It encodes CASSLGASYYGYTF.

This clone was observed a handful of times. The chain recombines TRBV7-9 with TRBJ1-4, with TRBD1 matching over 9 bases. CDR1 SEHNR and CDR2 FQNEAQ come from the germline V gene (reference sequence). The CDR3 loop spans 14 amino acids. After removal of 5 bases from V and 5 bases from J, the junction contained 3 bases not matched to a gene. The CDR3, as DNA: TGTGCCAGCAGCCCCGGGACAGGGAATGAAAAACTGTTTTTT. This gives the protein CASSPGTGNEKLFF. Together with reference TRBV7-9 and TRBJ1-4, the CDR3 gives the full variable domain: DTGVSQNPRHKITKRGQNVTFRCDPISEHNRLYWYRQTLGQGPEFLTYFQNEAQLEKSRLLSDRFSAERPKGSFSTLEIQRTEQGDSAMYLCASSPGTGNEKLFFGSGTQLSVL.

The V and J genes are TRBV10-3 and TRBJ2-5; a possible D gene is TRBD2 (7 bases). The CDR3 has 15 amino acids. Germline V gene sequence: CDR1 ENHRY, CDR2 SYGVKD. V was trimmed by 6 bases and J by 3 bases, leaving 17 bases between them. The CDR3 here is CAISTGGQVKETQYF. The CDR3 DNA reads as TGTGCCATCAGCACGGGGGGCCAAGTTAAAGAGACCCAGTACTTC.

DNA for the CDR3: TGTGCCAGCAGTGCCACGGTAGCGGGTGGCACAGATACGCAGTATTTT. Its translation: CASSATVAGGTDTQYF. The V call is TRBV6-4, the J call TRBJ2-3; 7 bases map to TRBD2. Germline assignment: CDR1 MRHNA and CDR2 SNTAGT. This CDR3 region has 16 residues. With 4 bases clipped from V and 1 base from J, the junction kept 8 bases outside the gene matches.

This clone was found once. This sequence joins TRBV11-2 and TRBJ2-3; TRBD1 might be the D (6 bases). Trimming left V 5 bases short and J 5 bases short, with 14 bases between. The CDR3 consists of 14 residues. The V gene's germline CDR1 is SGHAT and CDR2 FQNNGV. CDR3 protein: CASSQTPQGDTQYF. CDR3 sequence (DNA): TGTGCCAGCAGCCAAACCCCACAGGGAGATACGCAGTATTTT.

This clone appeared once. The genes are TRBV5-8 and TRBJ1-3, with unresolved D. CDR3 length equals 13 residues. Between the trimmed V and J ends, which lost 2 bases and 0 bases, there was a span of 3 bases. Germline V CDR1 and CDR2: SGHTS, YDEGEE. The CDR3, as DNA: TGTGCCAGCAGCTTCAGCTCTGGAAACACCATATATTTT. This encodes CASSFSSGNTIYF.

The genes are TRBV28 and TRBJ1-6, with TRBD1 matching 7 bases. The CDR3 consists of 13 residues. With V trimmed by 6 bases and J by 14 bases, 10 bases remained unmatched. Looked up from germline, CDR1 is MDHEN and CDR2 is SYDVKM. Written as DNA, the CDR3 is TGTGCCAGCAGGGAATCCTCCCAGGGGGCCCTCCACTTT. Translation: CASRESSQGALHF. The variable domain in full, with the rest retrieved from reference TRBV28 and TRBJ1-6, is DVKVTQSSRYLVKRTGEKVFLECVQDMDHENMFWYRQDPGLGLRLIYFSYDVKMKEKGDIPEGYSVSREKKERFSLILESASTNQTSMYLCASRESSQGALHFGNGTRLTVT.

The genes are TRBV29-1 and TRBJ2-3; TRBD2 aligns across 9 bases. Germline V gene sequence: CDR1 SQVTM, CDR2 ANQGSEA. The CDR3 extends over 13 amino acids. Trimming at V came to 6 bases and at J to 3 bases, leaving 4 bases not matched to a gene. Here the CDR3 DNA reads TGCAGCGTGGCAGCGGGGGGTACAGATACGCAGTATTTT. As protein: CSVAAGGTDTQYF.

The J gene is TRBJ1-4, the V gene TRBV5-1; D remains unclear. The CDR3 extends over 16 amino acids. V lost 4 bases to trimming and J lost 4 bases, with 17 bases between them. CDR1 and CDR2 from the germline V gene are SGHRS and YFSETQ. In DNA form, the CDR3 reads TGCGCCAGCAGCAGCGCCCCGGCCATGATTAATGAAAAACTGTTTTTT. It specifies CASSSAPAMINEKLFF.